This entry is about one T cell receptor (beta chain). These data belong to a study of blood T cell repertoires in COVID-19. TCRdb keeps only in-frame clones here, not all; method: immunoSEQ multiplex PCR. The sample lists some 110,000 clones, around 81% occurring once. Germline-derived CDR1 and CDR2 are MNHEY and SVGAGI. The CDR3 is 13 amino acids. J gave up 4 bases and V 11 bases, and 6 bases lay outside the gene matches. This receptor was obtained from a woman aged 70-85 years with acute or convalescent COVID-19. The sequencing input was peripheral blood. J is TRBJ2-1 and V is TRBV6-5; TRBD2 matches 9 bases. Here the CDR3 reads CAVATSGYNEQFF. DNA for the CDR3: TGTGCCGTGGCGACTAGCGGTTACAATGAGCAGTTCTTC.